This T cell receptor (beta chain) derives from a study of blood T cell repertoires in COVID-19. Whole-study context: T cells, B-cell-depleted T cells, or PBMCs supplied cDNA or gDNA.

Original methodology: Nucleated cell number was recorded as an estimate derived from reference gene primer amplification. Some clones are missing from TCRdb's copy, which holds only in-frame ones; the method was immunoSEQ multiplex PCR. V, J and clone size were drawn from that table, and D and trimming were deduced from the DNA. This table has about 140,000 clones, about 86% appearing once. From germline, CDR1 is MNHEY and CDR2 SMNVEV (reference sequence). With V trimmed by 6 bases and J by 4 bases, 3 bases remained unmatched. The CDR3 is 13 amino acids. The rearrangement uses TRBV27 and TRBJ1-3, with TRBD1 matching 7 bases. The specimen was peripheral blood. This receptor was obtained from a woman in her forties or fifties with active or convalescent COVID-19. CDR3 DNA: TGTGCCAGCAGCTTACAGGGGGGAAACACCATATATTTT. Its protein product is CASSLQGGNTIYF.